These 11 T cell receptor beta chains came from one sample sequenced in a study of blood T cell repertoires in COVID-19. The method was immunoSEQ multiplex PCR; TCRdb's version includes in-frame clones alone and lacks a portion of them. The sample includes roughly 330,000 clones, 70% to 90% of them seen just once. The sequenced material came from PBMCs or T cells enriched from blood (not recorded which). The receptors come from a woman aged 25 to 39 who had recovered from COVID-19.

The V gene is TRBV6-4, the J gene TRBJ2-3, with 11 nucleotides matching TRBD2. The CDR3 is 16 amino acids. The germline V gene has CDR1 MRHNA and CDR2 SNTAGT. The V segment lost 0 bases and the J segment 4 bases; nucleotides outside the gene matches: 3. The CDR3 region is CASSDSNSGGADTQYF. The CDR3 DNA follows: TGTGCCAGCAGTGACTCGAATAGCGGGGGGGCAGATACGCAGTATTTT.

The rearrangement links TRBV18 to TRBJ1-5, with D perhaps TRBD1 (5 bases). Trimming took 1 base from V and 6 from J, leaving 13 bases between them. Germline V CDR1 and CDR2: KGHSH, LQKENI. This CDR3 has 15 amino acids. DNA of the CDR3: TGTGCCAGCTCACCACAACGGCAGGGCGGTCAGCCCCAGCATTTT. Its translation is CASSPQRQGGQPQHF.

The CDR3 protein is CASSPRGGGATDTQYF. DNA for the CDR3: TGTGCCAGCAGCCCCCGGGGCGGGGGGGCGACAGATACGCAGTATTTT. V usage is TRBV9 and J usage is TRBJ2-3; 9 bases line up with TRBD2. This CDR3 region has 16 residues. V gave up 4 bases and J gave up 3 bases; unmatched junction bases: 9. Germline V gives CDR1 SGDLS, CDR2 YYNGEE.

The gene calls are TRBV5-1 and TRBJ1-2; TRBD1 might be the D (6 bases). The length of the CDR3 is 14 residues. V lost 6 bases to trimming and J lost 8 bases, with 20 bases between them. Looked up from germline, CDR1 is SGHRS and CDR2 is YFSETQ. CDR3 protein: CASNPLGAGYGYTF. The CDR3 DNA follows: TGCGCCAGCAACCCCCTGGGGGCAGGTTACGGCTACACCTTC.

In its sample, this clone was seen a few times. The genes are TRBV5-6 and TRBJ1-5; 9 bases are a match to TRBD1. Germline lookup yields CDR1 SGHDT and CDR2 YYEEEE. Losses at the gene ends were 2 bases for V and 5 bases for J; bases not matched to a gene: 2. The CDR3 covers 14 residues. CDR3 protein: CASSFGTGYQPQHF. The CDR3 DNA sequence: TGTGCCAGCAGCTTCGGGACAGGGTATCAGCCCCAGCATTTT.

The chain joins TRBV14 to TRBJ1-3, with D possibly TRBD1 on 5 matching bases. This CDR3 is built from 19 residues. The germline CDR1 and CDR2 sequences are SGHDN and FVKESK. V was pared by 1 base and J by 0 bases, with 19 bases between. The CDR3, as DNA: TGTGCCAGCAGCCAAGTGGTAGGACACCGATTAAGCTCTGGAAACACCATATATTTT. This gives the protein CASSQVVGHRLSSGNTIYF.

The CDR3 is CASSGTGMGNQPQHF. Here the CDR3 DNA reads TGTGCCAGCAGTGGGACAGGGATGGGCAATCAGCCCCAGCATTTT. This rearrangement joins TRBV25-1 to TRBJ1-5; 8 nucleotides match TRBD1. The V gene's germline CDR1 is MGHDK and CDR2 SYGVNS. The CDR3 sequence is 15 residues long. V was clipped by 4 bases and J by 2 bases; unmatched bases: 4.

V and J are TRBV7-2 and TRBJ2-5, with 10 bases that match TRBD1. The CDR3 covers 16 residues. Germline values: CDR1 SGHTA, CDR2 FQGNSA. V dropped 1 base and J dropped 0; count of bases not matched to a gene: 2. CDR3 sequence reads: CASSLGDRGNQETQYF. CDR3 in DNA: TGTGCCAGCAGCTTAGGGGACAGGGGAAACCAAGAGACCCAGTACTTC.

This clone was counted a few times. The V and J genes are TRBV7-9 and TRBJ1-1; tentative D call: TRBD1 (5 bases). The germline V and J ends were trimmed by 4 bases and 1 base, with 16 bases remaining between them. This CDR3 is 16 amino acids long. In germline, CDR1 is SEHNR, CDR2 FQNEAQ (reference sequence). The CDR3 loop reads CASSSPRGGENTEAFF. Written as DNA, the CDR3 is TGTGCCAGCAGCTCCCCTCGCGGGGGGGAGAACACTGAAGCTTTCTTT. Complete variable domain (other parts from reference TRBV7-9 and TRBJ1-1): DTGVSQNPRHKITKRGQNVTFRCDPISEHNRLYWYRQTLGQGPEFLTYFQNEAQLEKSRLLSDRFSAERPKGSFSTLEIQRTEQGDSAMYLCASSSPRGGENTEAFFGQGTRLTVV.

The CDR3 reads CASSQAGTGVHEQYF. CDR3 DNA: TGCGCCAGCAGCCAGGCCGGGACAGGGGTCCACGAGCAGTACTTC. This rearrangement joins TRBV4-1 to TRBJ2-7; 10 bases agree with TRBD1. The CDR3 is 15 residues long. J lost 5 bases, V lost 3 bases, and 7 bases had no gene match. Germline V lookup: CDR1 MGHRA, CDR2 YSYEKL.

The chain is built from TRBV4-2 and TRBJ1-3, with unresolved D. The CDR3 spans 15 residues. The V gene's germline CDR1 is LGHNA and CDR2 YNFKEQ. Trimming removed 0 bases at V and 4 bases at J, with 10 bases between. The DNA for the CDR3 is TGTGCCAGCAGCCAAGATCCAGGTGCAGGAAACACCATATATTTT. Its translation is CASSQDPGAGNTIYF.